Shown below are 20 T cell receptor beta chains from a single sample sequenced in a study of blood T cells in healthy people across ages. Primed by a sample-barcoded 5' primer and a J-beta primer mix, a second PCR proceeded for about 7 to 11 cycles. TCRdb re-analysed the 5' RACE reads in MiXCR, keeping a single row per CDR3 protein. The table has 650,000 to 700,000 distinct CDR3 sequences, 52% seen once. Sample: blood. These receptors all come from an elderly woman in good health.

The CDR3 DNA reads as TGTGCCAGTTGGTCCAGGGGTAAGGGAGAGACCCAGTACTTC. Residues: CASWSRGKGETQYF. J is TRBJ2-5 and V is TRBV5-6; perhaps TRBD1 as D (6 bases). Germline values: CDR1 SGHDT, CDR2 YYEEEE. V was trimmed by 8 bases and J by 4 bases, leaving 18 bases between them. The CDR3 covers 14 residues. Drawing the rest from reference TRBV5-6 and TRBJ2-5, the complete variable domain is DAGVTQSPTHLIKTRGQQVTLRCSPKSGHDTVSWYQQALGQGPQFIFQYYEEEERQRGNFPDRFSGHQFPNYSSELNVNALLLGDSALYLCASWSRGKGETQYFGPGTRLLVL.

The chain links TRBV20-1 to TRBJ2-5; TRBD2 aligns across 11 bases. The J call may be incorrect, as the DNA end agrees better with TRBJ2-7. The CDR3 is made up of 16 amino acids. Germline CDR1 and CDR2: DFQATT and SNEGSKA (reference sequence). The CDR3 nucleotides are TGCAGTGCGTCCGAGGCTAGCGGGGGGTTGGGCAACGAGCAGTACTTC. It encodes CSASEASGGLGNEQYF.

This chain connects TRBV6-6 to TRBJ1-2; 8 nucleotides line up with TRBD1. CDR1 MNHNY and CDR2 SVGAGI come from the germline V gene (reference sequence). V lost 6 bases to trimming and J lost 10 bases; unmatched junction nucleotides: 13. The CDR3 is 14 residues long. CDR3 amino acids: CASSPRQGLTPYTF. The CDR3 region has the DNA TGTGCCAGCAGCCCGAGACAGGGGCTCACGCCCTACACCTTC.

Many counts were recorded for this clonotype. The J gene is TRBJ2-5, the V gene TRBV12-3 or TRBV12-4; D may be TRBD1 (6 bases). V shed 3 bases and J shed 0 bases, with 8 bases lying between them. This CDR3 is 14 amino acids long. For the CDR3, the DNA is TGTGCCAGCAGTTTCCACAGGGACCAAGAGACCCAGTACTTC. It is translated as CASSFHRDQETQYF.

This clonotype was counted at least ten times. The CDR3 DNA reads as TGTGCCAGCAGTTCGGGACAGGGAGACACTGAAGCTTTCTTT. It encodes CASSSGQGDTEAFF. The J gene is TRBJ1-1, the V gene TRBV28; TRBD1 matches 9 bases. Trimming cost V 4 bases and J 3 bases; bases outside gene matches: 3. The CDR3 loop spans 14 amino acids. CDR1 is MDHEN, CDR2 SYDVKM, per germline.

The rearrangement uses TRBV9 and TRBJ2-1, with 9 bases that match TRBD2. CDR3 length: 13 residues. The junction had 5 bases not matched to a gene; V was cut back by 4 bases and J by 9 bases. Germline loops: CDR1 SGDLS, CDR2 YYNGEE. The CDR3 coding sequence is TGTGCCAGCAGCCGGACTAGCGATGGTGAGCAGTTCTTC. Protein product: CASSRTSDGEQFF.

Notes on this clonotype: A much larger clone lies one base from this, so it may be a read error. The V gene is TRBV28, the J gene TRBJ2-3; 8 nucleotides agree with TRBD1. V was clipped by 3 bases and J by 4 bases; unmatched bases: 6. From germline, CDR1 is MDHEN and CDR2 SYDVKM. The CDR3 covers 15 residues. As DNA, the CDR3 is TGTGCCAGCAGTTTCGTCAGGGGGCTGGCAGATACGCAGTATTTT. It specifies CASSFVRGLADTQYF. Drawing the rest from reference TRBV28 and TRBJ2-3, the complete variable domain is DVKVTQSSRYLVKRTGEKVFLECVQDMDHENMFWYRQDPGLGLRLIYFSYDVKMKEKGDIPEGYSVSREKKERFSLILESASTNQTSMYLCASSFVRGLADTQYFGPGTRLTVL.

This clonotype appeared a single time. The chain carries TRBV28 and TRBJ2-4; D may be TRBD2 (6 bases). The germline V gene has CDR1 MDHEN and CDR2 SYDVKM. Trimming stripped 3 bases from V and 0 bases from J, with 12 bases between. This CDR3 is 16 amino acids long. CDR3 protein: CASSFRRDLAKNIQYF. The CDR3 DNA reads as TGTGCCAGCAGTTTCAGGCGGGACTTAGCCAAAAACATTCAGTACTTC.

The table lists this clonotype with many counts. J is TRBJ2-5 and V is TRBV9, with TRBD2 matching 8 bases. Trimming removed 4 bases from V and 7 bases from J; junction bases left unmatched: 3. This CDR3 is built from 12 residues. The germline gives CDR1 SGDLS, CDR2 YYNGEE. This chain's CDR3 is CASSTAGGTQYF. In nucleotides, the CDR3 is TGTGCCAGCAGCACGGCGGGGGGGACCCAGTACTTC.

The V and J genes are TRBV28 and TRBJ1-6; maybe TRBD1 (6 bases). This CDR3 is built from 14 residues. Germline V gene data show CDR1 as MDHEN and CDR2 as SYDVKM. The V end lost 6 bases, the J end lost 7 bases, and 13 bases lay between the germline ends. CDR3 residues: CASSDTGFNSPLHF. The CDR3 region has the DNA TGTGCCAGCAGCGATACAGGGTTCAATTCACCCCTCCACTTT.

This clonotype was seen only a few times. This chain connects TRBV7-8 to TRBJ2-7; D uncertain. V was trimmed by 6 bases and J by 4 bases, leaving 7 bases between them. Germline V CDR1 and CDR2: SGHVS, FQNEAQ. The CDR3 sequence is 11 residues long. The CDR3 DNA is TGTGCCAGCAGGAACCTTTACGAGCAGTACTTC. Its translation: CASRNLYEQYF.

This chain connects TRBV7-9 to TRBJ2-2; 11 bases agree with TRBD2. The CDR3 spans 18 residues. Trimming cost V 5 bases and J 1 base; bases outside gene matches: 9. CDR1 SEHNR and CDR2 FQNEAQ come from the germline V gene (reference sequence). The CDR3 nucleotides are TGTGCCAGCAGCATCCCGCCGGGACTAGCGGTGAACACCGGGGAGCTGTTTTTT. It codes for CASSIPPGLAVNTGELFF.

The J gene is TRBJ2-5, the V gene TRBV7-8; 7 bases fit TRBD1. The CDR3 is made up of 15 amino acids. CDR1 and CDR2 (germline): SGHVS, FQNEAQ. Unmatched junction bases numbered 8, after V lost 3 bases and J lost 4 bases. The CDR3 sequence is CASSFGQEELETQYF. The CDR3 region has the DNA TGTGCCAGCAGCTTTGGACAGGAGGAATTAGAGACCCAGTACTTC.

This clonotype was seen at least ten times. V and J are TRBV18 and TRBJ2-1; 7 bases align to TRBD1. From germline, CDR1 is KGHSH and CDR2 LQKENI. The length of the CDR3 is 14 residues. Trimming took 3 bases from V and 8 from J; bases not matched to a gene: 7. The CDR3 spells CASSPSNRGHEQFF. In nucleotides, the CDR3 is TGTGCCAGCTCACCTTCGAATAGGGGGCATGAGCAGTTCTTC.

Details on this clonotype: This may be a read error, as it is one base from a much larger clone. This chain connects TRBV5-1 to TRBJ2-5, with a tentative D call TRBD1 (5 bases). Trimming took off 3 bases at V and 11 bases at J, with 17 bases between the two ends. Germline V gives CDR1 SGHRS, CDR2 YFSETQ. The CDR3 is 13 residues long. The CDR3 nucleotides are TGCGCCAGCAGCTCTGGACACCTGAATGAGCAGTACTTC. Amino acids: CASSSGHLNEQYF.

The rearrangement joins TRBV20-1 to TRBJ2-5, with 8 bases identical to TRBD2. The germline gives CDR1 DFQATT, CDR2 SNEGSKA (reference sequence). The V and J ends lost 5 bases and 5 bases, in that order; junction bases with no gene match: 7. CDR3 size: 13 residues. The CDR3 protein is CSAGRGEWETQYF. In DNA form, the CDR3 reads TGCAGTGCTGGGCGGGGGGAGTGGGAGACCCAGTACTTC.

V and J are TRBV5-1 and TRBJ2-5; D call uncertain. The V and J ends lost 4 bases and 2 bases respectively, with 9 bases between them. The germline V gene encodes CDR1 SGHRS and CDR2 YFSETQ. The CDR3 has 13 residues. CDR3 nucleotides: TGCGCCAGCAGCCAAAGGGTTCAAGAGACCCAGTACTTC. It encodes CASSQRVQETQYF.

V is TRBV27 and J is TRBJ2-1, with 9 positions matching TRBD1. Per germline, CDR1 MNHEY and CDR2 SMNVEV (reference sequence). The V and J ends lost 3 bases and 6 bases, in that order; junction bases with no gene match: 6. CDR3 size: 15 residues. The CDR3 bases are TGTGCCAGCAGTTTGCCGGGACAGGGTGGCAATGAGCAGTTCTTC. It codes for CASSLPGQGGNEQFF.

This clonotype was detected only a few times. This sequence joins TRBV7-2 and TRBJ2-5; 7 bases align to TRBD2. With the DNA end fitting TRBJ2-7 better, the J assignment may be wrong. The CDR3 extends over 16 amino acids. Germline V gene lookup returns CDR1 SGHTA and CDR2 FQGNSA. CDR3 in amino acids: CASSLGPSGTTYEQYF. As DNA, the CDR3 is TGTGCCAGCAGCTTGGGACCCTCCGGGACTACGTACGAGCAGTACTTC.

The CDR3 region is CASNIGTGNNEQFF. CDR3 DNA sequence: TGTGCCAGCAATATAGGGACAGGGAACAATGAGCAGTTCTTC. The chain carries TRBV6-1 and TRBJ2-1, with TRBD1 matching 9 bases. J was trimmed by 5 bases and V by 7 bases; bases with no gene match: 6. This CDR3 contains 14 residues. The germline gives CDR1 MNHNS, CDR2 SASEGT.